The rows below give T cell receptor beta chains drawn from one sample of a study of T-cell reconstitution after alpha-beta-depleted transplantation in children. TCRdb re-derived calls from the PCR reads in MiXCR, one entry per CDR3 protein. The data hold 90,000 to 130,000 distinct CDR3 sequences, with under 13% observed a single time. This sample comprised PBMCs, obtained before TCRalphabeta/CD19-depleted stem cell transplant. All receptors come from a boy aged 2 to 10 with acute lymphoblastic leukemia, due to receive a stem cell transplant. Both conserved end residues are part of each CDR3. D genes are given only for firm matches. The size entry is marked missing in some rows and otherwise reads once, few, many or a size class.

J: TRBJ1-5; D: NA; V: TRBV27; size: many; DNA: TGTGCCAGCAGTTTGGCGGGTCAGCCCCAGCATTTT; CDR3: CASSLAGQPQHF
J: TRBJ2-1; D: TRBD2; V: TRBV7-2; size: NA; DNA: TGTGCCAGCAGCTTAGGCCCACTAGCGGCCCTAGGCAATGAGCAGTTCTTC; CDR3: CASSLGPLAALGNEQFF
J: TRBJ2-7; D: TRBD2; V: TRBV7-2; size: few; DNA: TGTGCCAGCAGCTTAGCCATAAGGGCTAGCGGGAGGGCCCTTCCTCGCGAGCAGTACTTC; CDR3: CASSLAIRASGRALPREQYF
J: TRBJ1-5; D: NA; V: TRBV15; size: NA; DNA: TGTGCCACCAGCAGAAAAACGGGGGATTTAGATCAGCCCCAGCATTTT; CDR3: CATSRKTGDLDQPQHF
J: TRBJ2-3; D: NA; V: TRBV28; size: NA; DNA: TGTGCCAGCAGCAATGGAGGTGGGCAGGGGCTAGATACGCAGTATTTT; CDR3: CASSNGGGQGLDTQYF
J: TRBJ2-7; D: NA; V: TRBV25-1; size: few; DNA: TGTGCCAGCAGTGGGCAAAATGACTACGAGCAGTACTTC; CDR3: CASSGQNDYEQYF
J: TRBJ1-2; D: TRBD1; V: TRBV5-1; size: few; DNA: TGCGCCAGCAGCGCCCCGACAGGGCCTAACTATGGCTACACCTTC; CDR3: CASSAPTGPNYGYTF
J: TRBJ2-3; D: TRBD1; V: TRBV4-2; size: NA; DNA: TGTGCCAGCAGCCCAGGGGGCCACCGCACAGATACGCAGTATTTT; CDR3: CASSPGGHRTDTQYF
J: TRBJ2-3; D: TRBD2; V: TRBV20-1; size: many; DNA: TGCAGTGCTAGGGCTAAACTAGCGGGAAGGGGGGATACGCAGTATTTT; CDR3: CSARAKLAGRGDTQYF
J: TRBJ2-1; D: TRBD2; V: TRBV10-3; size: NA; DNA: TGTGCCATCAGTGAGGGACTAGCCCAGCCCCCGTCCAATGAGCAGTTCTTC; CDR3: CAISEGLAQPPSNEQFF
J: TRBJ2-5; D: NA; V: TRBV11-1; size: NA; DNA: TGTGCCAGTCGGAGGGGGACAGCTGTGGACGAGACCCAGTACTTC; CDR3: CASRRGTAVDETQYF
J: TRBJ2-1; D: TRBD1; V: TRBV7-9; size: NA; DNA: TGTGCCAGCAGCTGGACTGTAGACAGGGTCTCTGAGCAGTTCTTC; CDR3: CASSWTVDRVSEQFF
J: TRBJ1-2; D: NA; V: TRBV20-1; size: few; DNA: TGCAGTGCTTACGGGTCCTATGGCTACACCTTC; CDR3: CSAYGSYGYTF
J: TRBJ2-1; D: NA; V: TRBV9; size: few; DNA: TGTGCCAGCAACTCCCAAGCAGAGTCCTCCTACAATGAGCAGTTCTTC; CDR3: CASNSQAESSYNEQFF
J: TRBJ2-3; D: NA; V: TRBV29-1; size: NA; DNA: TGCAGCGTTGTAGCTTTCACAGATACGCAGTATTTT; CDR3: CSVVAFTDTQYF
J: TRBJ2-2; D: TRBD2; V: TRBV7-9; size: NA; DNA: TGTGCCAGCGGCCCTGGGGGGGTCTGGGAGGTGTTTTTT; CDR3: CASGPGGVWEVFF
J: TRBJ1-1; D: TRBD1; V: TRBV7-9; size: NA; DNA: TGTGCCAGCAGCTTAGCAGGATACAGGGGCAAAACTGAAGCTTTCTTT; CDR3: CASSLAGYRGKTEAFF
J: TRBJ2-5; D: TRBD2; V: TRBV12-3/TRBV12-4; size: many; DNA: TGTGCCAGCAGATCCCGGACTAGCGGGAGCCAAGAGACCCAGTACTTC; CDR3: CASRSRTSGSQETQYF
J: TRBJ1-1; D: NA; V: TRBV28; size: NA; DNA: TGTGCCAGCAGTTTGGGGGGTTCTAAGATGAACACTGAAGCTTTCTTT; CDR3: CASSLGGSKMNTEAFF
J: TRBJ2-2; D: NA; V: TRBV5-6; size: few; DNA: TGTGCCAGCAGCTTCTCGTATCGGGGAACCGGGGAGCTGTTTTTT; CDR3: CASSFSYRGTGELFF
J: TRBJ2-1; D: TRBD2; V: TRBV7-8; size: few; DNA: TGTGCCAGCAGCGCCGGGACTAGTACGTACAATGAGCAGTTCTTC; CDR3: CASSAGTSTYNEQFF
J: TRBJ2-7; D: NA; V: TRBV20-1; size: few; DNA: TGCAGTGCTGAGGGGACAACCTACGAGCAGTACTTC; CDR3: CSAEGTTYEQYF
J: TRBJ2-3; D: NA; V: TRBV5-1; size: NA; DNA: TGCGCCAGCAGCTTGGAAGTGTCAGGTGCTAGCACAGATACGCAGTATTTT; CDR3: CASSLEVSGASTDTQYF
J: TRBJ2-1; D: NA; V: TRBV27; size: many; DNA: TGTGCCAGCAGTTTGAGGATTGGTGAGCAGTTCTTC; CDR3: CASSLRIGEQFF
J: TRBJ2-5; D: TRBD2; V: TRBV11-2; size: NA; DNA: TGTGCCAGCAGCCGAGAGCGGGGCCAAGAGACCCAGTACTTC; CDR3: CASSRERGQETQYF
J: TRBJ2-3; D: TRBD2; V: TRBV6-5; size: few; DNA: TGTGCCAGCAGTTACCGACTAGCAGCTAGCACAGATACGCAGTATTTT; CDR3: CASSYRLAASTDTQYF
J: TRBJ2-7; D: NA; V: TRBV3-1; size: few; DNA: TGTGCCAGCAGCGTTAAGGGGGTAGCGGGTTCCTACGAGCAGTACTTC; CDR3: CASSVKGVAGSYEQYF
J: TRBJ1-2; D: NA; V: TRBV10-3; size: NA; DNA: TGTGCCATCAGTGAGCACCCCAAGGGATACGGCTACACCTTC; CDR3: CAISEHPKGYGYTF
J: TRBJ2-5; D: NA; V: TRBV14; size: many; DNA: TGTGCCAGCAGCCAAGAGCAGGGGAACCAAGAGACCCAGTACTTC; CDR3: CASSQEQGNQETQYF
J: TRBJ2-1; D: NA; V: TRBV5-6; size: NA; DNA: TGTGCCAGCACCACCGCAGACGAGGGGAACTCCTACAATGAGCAGTTCTTC; CDR3: CASTTADEGNSYNEQFF
J: TRBJ2-5; D: NA; V: TRBV7-2; size: many; DNA: TGTGCCAGCAGCTCGACTAGGAACCGAGAGACCCAGTACTTC; CDR3: CASSSTRNRETQYF
J: TRBJ2-1; D: TRBD2; V: TRBV10-2; size: many; DNA: TGCGCCAGCAGTGAACTAGCGGGGTACAATGAGCAGTTCTTC; CDR3: CASSELAGYNEQFF
J: TRBJ2-7; D: TRBD1; V: TRBV12-3/TRBV12-4; size: medium-sized; DNA: TGTGCCAGCACCCTGGGGACAGGGGACTACGAGCAGTACTTC; CDR3: CASTLGTGDYEQYF
J: TRBJ2-3; D: NA; V: TRBV30; size: NA; DNA: TGTGCCCGCTCCCCGACAGGATACACAGATACGCAGTATTTT; CDR3: CARSPTGYTDTQYF
J: TRBJ2-3; D: TRBD1; V: TRBV4-1; size: NA; DNA: TGCGCCAGCAGCCAGACAGGGGATAGCACAGATACGCAGTATTTT; CDR3: CASSQTGDSTDTQYF
J: TRBJ1-1; D: NA; V: TRBV5-1; size: few; DNA: TGCGCTTCGGCGGGGGGAGTGAACACTGAAGCTTTCTTT; CDR3: CASAGGVNTEAFF
J: TRBJ1-3; D: NA; V: TRBV5-6; size: many; DNA: TGTGCCAGCAGCTTGACAGGGCTCGGAAACACCATATATTTT; CDR3: CASSLTGLGNTIYF
J: TRBJ1-3; D: TRBD1; V: TRBV18; size: few; DNA: TGTGCCAGCTCAATCGTCCCGGGACAGGGATCTGGAAACACCATATATTTT; CDR3: CASSIVPGQGSGNTIYF
J: TRBJ2-3; D: NA; V: TRBV20-1; size: many; DNA: TGCAGTGCTACGTATGGGGCCAGGAGCACAGATACGCAGTATTTT; CDR3: CSATYGARSTDTQYF
J: TRBJ2-1; D: NA; V: TRBV27; size: few; DNA: TGTGCCAGCAGCCTATCCAATGAGCAGTTCTTC; CDR3: CASSLSNEQFF
J: TRBJ2-1; D: TRBD1; V: TRBV13; size: few; DNA: TGTGCCAGCAGCCCGTCGACAGGGGCCTACAATGAGCAGTTCTTC; CDR3: CASSPSTGAYNEQFF
J: TRBJ1-5; D: NA; V: TRBV5-5; size: few; DNA: TGTGCCAGCAGCTTGCGAAGTTTACAGGTGAATCAGCCCCAGCATTTT; CDR3: CASSLRSLQVNQPQHF
J: TRBJ2-5; D: NA; V: TRBV4-2; size: NA; DNA: TGTGCCAGCAGCCACCTGAGGGGATCCCAGTACTTC; CDR3: CASSHLRGSQYF
J: TRBJ2-1; D: TRBD2; V: TRBV19; size: NA; DNA: TGTGCCAGTAGGAAGCGGGGTTACAATGAGCAGTTCTTC; CDR3: CASRKRGYNEQFF
J: TRBJ2-3; D: TRBD2; V: TRBV5-1; size: few; DNA: TGCGCCAGCAGCTTGACTAGCGGGGCCACAGATACGCAGTATTTT; CDR3: CASSLTSGATDTQYF
J: TRBJ2-1; D: TRBD2; V: TRBV5-1; size: NA; DNA: TGCGCCAGCAGCTTGGGACTAGCGGGGCTCCCCTCCTACAATGAGCAGTTCTTC; CDR3: CASSLGLAGLPSYNEQFF
J: TRBJ1-5; D: TRBD1; V: TRBV7-2; size: NA; DNA: TGTGCCAGCAGCTTAACCGGGACAGGGGGCAATCAGCCCCAGCATTTT; CDR3: CASSLTGTGGNQPQHF
J: TRBJ2-1; D: TRBD2; V: TRBV11-1; size: many; DNA: TGTGCCAGCAGCGCCCCCCTCGGGGCTAGCGGGATTTATGTGGATGAGCAGTTCTTC; CDR3: CASSAPLGASGIYVDEQFF
J: TRBJ2-3; D: TRBD2; V: TRBV28; size: NA; DNA: TGTGCCAGCAGTTTGACTAGCGGGGGTCGGGATACGCACTATTTT; CDR3: CASSLTSGGRDTHYF
J: TRBJ2-5; D: NA; V: TRBV20-1; size: few; DNA: TGCAGTGCTAGAAGCCCAAACCAAGAGACCCAGTACTTC; CDR3: CSARSPNQETQYF
J: TRBJ1-3; D: NA; V: TRBV28; size: NA; DNA: TGTGCCAGCACTGGTAACAGACACTCTGGAAACACCATATATTTT; CDR3: CASTGNRHSGNTIYF
J: TRBJ1-2; D: NA; V: TRBV5-1; size: many; DNA: TGCGCCAGCAGCCAGGACAGAGATAACTATGGCTACACCTTC; CDR3: CASSQDRDNYGYTF
J: TRBJ2-7; D: NA; V: TRBV5-1; size: few; DNA: TGCGCCAGCAGCTTGGATCCAGGGGCGAGATCCGAGCAGTACTTC; CDR3: CASSLDPGARSEQYF
J: TRBJ2-1; D: TRBD2; V: TRBV20-1; size: many; DNA: TGCAGTGCTAGAGTCTCCGGCTTAGCGGGAGGGTACAATGAGCAGTTCTTC; CDR3: CSARVSGLAGGYNEQFF
J: TRBJ2-2; D: TRBD2; V: TRBV5-1; size: NA; DNA: TGCGCCAGCAGCTTTGGTCTAGCGGGCACCGGGGAGCTGTTTTTT; CDR3: CASSFGLAGTGELFF